This TCR beta chain stems from a study of blood T cell repertoires in COVID-19. Study details: Acute and convalescent COVID-19 specimens originated in the United States, Italy and Spain. PBMCs, B-cell-depleted T cells, or T cells provided the cDNA or gDNA that made up the material.

Germline V CDR1 and CDR2: SGHVS, FNYEAQ. V lost 5 bases and J 6 bases, leaving 9 bases between the germline ends. This CDR3 region has 12 residues. The method was immunoSEQ multiplex PCR; TCRdb's version includes in-frame clones alone and lacks a portion of them. This sample has over 25,000 clones; roughly 84% occur once, and the top ten carry about 13%. This clonotype originated in a human donor in a cohort sampled during active COVID-19. The donor label of this sample is uncertain. Sequencing used peripheral blood. This chain connects TRBV7-6 to TRBJ2-3, with D perhaps TRBD2 (5 bases). CDR3 loop: CASSRPGDTQYF. Here the CDR3 DNA reads TGTGCCAGCAGCCGCCCGGGGGATACGCAGTATTTT.